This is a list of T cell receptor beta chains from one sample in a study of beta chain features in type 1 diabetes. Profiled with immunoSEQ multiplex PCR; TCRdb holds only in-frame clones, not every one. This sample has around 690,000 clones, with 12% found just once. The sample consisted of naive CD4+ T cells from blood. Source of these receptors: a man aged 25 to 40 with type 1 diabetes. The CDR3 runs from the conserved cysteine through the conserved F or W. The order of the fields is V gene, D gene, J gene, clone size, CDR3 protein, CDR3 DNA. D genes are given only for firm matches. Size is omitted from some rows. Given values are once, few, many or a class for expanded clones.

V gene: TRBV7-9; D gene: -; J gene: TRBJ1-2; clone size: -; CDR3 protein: CASAGRANYGYTF; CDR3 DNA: TGTGCCAGCGCGGGGAGAGCTAACTATGGCTACACCTTC
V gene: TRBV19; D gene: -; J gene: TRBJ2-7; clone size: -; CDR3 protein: CASTFTGLFGEQYF; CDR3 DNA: TGTGCCAGTACCTTTACAGGGCTATTCGGCGAGCAGTACTTC
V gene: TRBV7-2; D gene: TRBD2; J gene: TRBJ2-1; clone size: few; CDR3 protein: CASSPEGGGYNEQFF; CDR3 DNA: TGTGCCAGCAGCCCGGAGGGCGGGGGGTACAATGAGCAGTTCTTC
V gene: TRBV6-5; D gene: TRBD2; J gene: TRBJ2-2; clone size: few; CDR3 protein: CASRPSGGSTGELFF; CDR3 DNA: TGTGCCAGCAGGCCATCGGGGGGGAGCACCGGGGAGCTGTTTTTT
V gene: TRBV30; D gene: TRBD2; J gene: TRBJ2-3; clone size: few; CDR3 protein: CAWSATSGGLGDTQYF; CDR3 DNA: TGTGCCTGGAGTGCCACTAGCGGGGGACTAGGCGATACGCAGTATTTT
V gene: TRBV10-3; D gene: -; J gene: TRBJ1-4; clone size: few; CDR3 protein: CAITSEKVFF; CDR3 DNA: TGTGCCATCACAAGTGAAAAGGTGTTTTTT
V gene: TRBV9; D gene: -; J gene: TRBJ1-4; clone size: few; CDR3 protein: CASSVDGEKLFF; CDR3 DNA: TGTGCCAGCAGCGTAGATGGTGAAAAACTGTTTTTT
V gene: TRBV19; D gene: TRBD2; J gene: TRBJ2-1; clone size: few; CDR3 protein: CASSSLAGGLKQFF; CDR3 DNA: TGTGCCAGTAGTAGCCTAGCGGGGGGCCTGAAACAGTTCTTC
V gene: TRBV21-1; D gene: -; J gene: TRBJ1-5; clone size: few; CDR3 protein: CAVWDSNQPQHF; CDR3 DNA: TGTGCCGTGTGGGATAGCAATCAGCCCCAGCATTTT
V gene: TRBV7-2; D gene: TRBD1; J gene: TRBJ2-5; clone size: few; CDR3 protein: CASSRQGSRETQYF; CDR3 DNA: TGTGCCAGCAGCAGACAGGGATCTCGGGAGACCCAGTACTTC
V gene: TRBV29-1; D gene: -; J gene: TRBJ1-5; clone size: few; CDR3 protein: CSVATANRPQHF; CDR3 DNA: TGCAGCGTTGCGACCGCTAATAGGCCCCAGCATTTT
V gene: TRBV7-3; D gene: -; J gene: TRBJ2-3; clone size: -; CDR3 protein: CASSRRRGQGGDTQYF; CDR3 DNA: TGTGCCAGCAGCCGTCGGCGGGGGCAAGGGGGAGATACGCAGTATTTT
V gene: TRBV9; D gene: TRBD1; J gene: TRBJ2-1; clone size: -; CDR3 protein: CASSVDGDSSNNEQFF; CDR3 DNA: TGTGCCAGCAGCGTAGACGGGGACAGCTCTAACAATGAGCAGTTCTTC
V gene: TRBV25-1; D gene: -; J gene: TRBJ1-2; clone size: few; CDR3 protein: CASSEFRVNYGYTF; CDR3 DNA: TGTGCCAGCAGTGAATTCAGGGTGAACTATGGCTACACCTTC
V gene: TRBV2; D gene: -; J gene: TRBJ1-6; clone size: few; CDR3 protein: CASSVRVGATVKNSPLHF; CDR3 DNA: TGTGCCAGCAGTGTTCGGGTTGGGGCTACGGTAAAGAATTCACCCCTCCACTTT
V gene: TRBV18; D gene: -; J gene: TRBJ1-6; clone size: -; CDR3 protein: CASSLTDTSSYNSPLHF; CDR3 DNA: TGTGCCAGCTCACTAACTGATACGAGCTCCTATAATTCACCCCTCCACTTT
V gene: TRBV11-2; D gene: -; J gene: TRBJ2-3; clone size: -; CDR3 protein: CASSLAGSTDTQYF; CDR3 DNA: TGTGCCAGCAGCTTAGCGGGGAGCACAGATACGCAGTATTTT
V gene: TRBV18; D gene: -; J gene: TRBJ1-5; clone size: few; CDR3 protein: CASSPLGVSNQPQHF; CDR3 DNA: TGTGCCAGCTCACCACTGGGGGTGAGCAATCAGCCCCAGCATTTT
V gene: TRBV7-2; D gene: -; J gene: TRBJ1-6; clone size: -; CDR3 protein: CASSLSQYSPLHF; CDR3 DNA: TGTGCCAGCAGCTTAAGCCAGTACTCACCCCTCCACTTT
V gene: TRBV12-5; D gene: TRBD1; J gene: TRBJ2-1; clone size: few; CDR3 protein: CASGRQGNYNEQFF; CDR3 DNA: TGTGCTAGTGGTCGACAGGGAAACTACAATGAGCAGTTCTTC
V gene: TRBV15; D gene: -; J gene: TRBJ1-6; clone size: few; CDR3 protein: CATSRDPESPLHF; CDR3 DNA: TGTGCCACCAGCAGAGACCCAGAGTCACCCCTCCACTTT
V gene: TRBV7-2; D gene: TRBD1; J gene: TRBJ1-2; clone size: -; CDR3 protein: CASSFTGDGYTF; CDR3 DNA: TGTGCCAGCAGCTTTACAGGGGATGGCTACACCTTC
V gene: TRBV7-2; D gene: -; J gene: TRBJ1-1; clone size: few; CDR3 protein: CASSLGRNTEAFF; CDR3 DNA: TGTGCCAGCAGCTTAGGCAGGAACACTGAAGCTTTCTTT
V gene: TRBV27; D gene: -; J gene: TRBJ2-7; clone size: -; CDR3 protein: CASRQGPYEQYF; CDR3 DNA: TGTGCCAGCAGACAGGGTCCCTACGAGCAGTACTTC
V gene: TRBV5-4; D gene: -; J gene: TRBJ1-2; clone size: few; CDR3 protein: CASSSTVSGGYTF; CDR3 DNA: TGTGCCAGCAGCTCGACAGTTTCGGGTGGCTACACCTTC